Only a few counts were recorded for the clone carrying this TCR beta chain. This CDR3 region has 19 residues. Per germline, CDR1 MNHEY and CDR2 SMNVEV (reference sequence). V shed 6 bases and J 3 bases; nucleotides not matched to a gene: 18. The data are from a study of patients and donors after allogeneic stem cell transplantation. TCRdb passed the RT-PCR reads through MiXCR, listing each CDR3 protein once. This sample carries about 960,000 distinct CDR3 sequences, about 20% of them seen once, and the ten largest clones take around 6%. The clonotype originates from a human donor who was either an allogeneic HSCT recipient or a stem cell or donor lymphocyte infusion donor (not recorded which). It is not recorded whose cells these are; they may come from a transplant donor. The chain couples TRBV27 to TRBJ1-5; 9 nucleotides line up with TRBD1. The sequencing input was blood, either unsorted or a sorted T cell fraction (not recorded which). The CDR3 region is CASRSPYPGQGPDNQPQHF. Here the CDR3 DNA reads TGTGCCAGCAGGTCGCCCTATCCGGGACAGGGTCCGGACAATCAGCCCCAGCATTTT.